This TCR beta chain was captured by sequencing in a study of Graves' ophthalmopathy and Graves' hyperthyroidism. Study-level information: Peripheral blood sampling preceded any treatment and occurred at initial diagnosis. Overall study results and limits: Sensitivity reached over 85% and specificity around 81% for a 13-signature model separating ophthalmopathy from stable hyperthyroidism.

Amplification of the TCR beta CDR3 regions used RNA transcripts (as template). First-round RT-PCR employed HTBI primers, with a second-round multiplex PCR after it. TCRdb called the multiplex PCR reads again in MiXCR, with one record for every CDR3 protein. The repertoire holds about 620,000 distinct CDR3 sequences, with over 20% as singletons. This clonotype was seen at least ten times. As yet, its antigen is unknown. V shed 5 bases and J 0 bases; nucleotides not matched to a gene: 5. This CDR3 comprises 15 residues. Germline-derived CDR1 and CDR2 are MNHNS and SASEGT. The clonotype comes from a woman aged 18-35 years with stable Graves' hyperthyroidism. Some clones in this sample may be carry-over from other donors' samples. Source material: peripheral blood. The V gene is TRBV6-1, the J gene TRBJ1-2, with 8 bases matching TRBD1. The CDR3 DNA reads TGTGCCAGCAGTCAACAGGGGGGGACTAACTATGGCTACACCTTC. It translates to CASSQQGGTNYGYTF.